This T cell receptor (beta chain) was identified in a study of blood T cell repertoires in COVID-19. V gave up 2 bases and J gave up 6 bases, with 9 bases separating them. CDR1 SGHRS and CDR2 YFSETQ come from the germline V gene. The CDR3 has 13 residues. Method: immunoSEQ multiplex PCR; TCRdb's copy keeps in-frame clones and lacks some. The table lists 310,000 or so clones, 90% of them singletons. The chain has TRBV5-1 and TRBJ2-1; D remains unclear. The TCR originated in a woman in her 30s who had recovered from COVID-19. The specimen sequenced was PBMCs or T cells enriched from blood (not recorded which). CDR3 nucleotide sequence: TGCGCCAGCAGCTTACCAGGTTCCAATGAGCAGTTCTTC. Its translation is CASSLPGSNEQFF.